These 4 T cell receptor beta chains were sequenced from one sample in a study of CD4 T cells in relation to SARS-CoV-2 and coronaviruses. Their antigen targets remain unknown. Sequencing was performed with immunoSEQ multiplex PCR; in TCRdb, only in-frame clones are kept and a portion is missing. The top ten hold about 1.2% of the sample, which has 35,000 to 45,000 clones, 84% seen once. Sequencing was done on a sample of naive CD4+ T cells from PBMCs, cultured in vitro. The subset here: naive CD4+ T cells isolated by negative enrichment. The source of these receptors is an adult with COVID-19.

This sequence joins TRBV5-1 and TRBJ2-7, with 9 bases identical to TRBD1. CDR1 and CDR2 (germline): SGHRS, YFSETQ. This CDR3 comprises 19 residues. Trimming cost V 4 bases and J 6 bases; bases outside gene matches: 23. DNA of the CDR3: TGCGCCAGCAGCCCCCGGGCGTCCTTGCTTCGGACAGGGGAAATCGAGCAGTACTTC. Protein: CASSPRASLLRTGEIEQYF.

The chain couples TRBV4-2 to TRBJ2-5; TRBD2 matches 7 bases. V shed 1 base and J 3 bases; nucleotides not matched to a gene: 2. The CDR3 contains 14 residues. Germline-derived CDR1 and CDR2 are LGHNA and YNFKEQ. CDR3 region: CASSQVLAEETQYF. In DNA form, the CDR3 reads TGTGCCAGCAGCCAAGTCCTAGCGGAAGAGACCCAGTACTTC.

This chain connects TRBV6-4 to TRBJ2-3; TRBD2 matches at 12 bases. This CDR3 contains 15 residues. The germline gives CDR1 MRHNA, CDR2 SNTAGT. The ends lost 2 bases at V and 3 bases at J; junction bases unmatched: 0. This chain's CDR3 is CASSDGTSGTDTQYF. The DNA of the CDR3 is TGTGCCAGCAGTGACGGGACTAGCGGGACAGATACGCAGTATTTT.

The chain joins TRBV9 to TRBJ1-4; 12 bases match TRBD1. The V and J ends lost 0 bases and 8 bases, in that order; junction bases with no gene match: 2. CDR3 length: 15 amino acids. Germline values: CDR1 SGDLS, CDR2 YYNGEE. The CDR3 bases are TGTGCCAGCAGCGTAGAGGGACAGGGGGCCGAAAAACTGTTTTTT. As protein: CASSVEGQGAEKLFF.